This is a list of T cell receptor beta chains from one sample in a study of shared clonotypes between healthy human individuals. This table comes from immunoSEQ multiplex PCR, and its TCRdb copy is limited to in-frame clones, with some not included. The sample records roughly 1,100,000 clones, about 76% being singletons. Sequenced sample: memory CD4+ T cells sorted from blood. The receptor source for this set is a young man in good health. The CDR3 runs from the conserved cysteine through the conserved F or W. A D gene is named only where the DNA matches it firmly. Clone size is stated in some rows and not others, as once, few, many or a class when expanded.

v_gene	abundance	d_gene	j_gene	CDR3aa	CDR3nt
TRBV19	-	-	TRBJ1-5	CASNLGGAEGQPQHF	TGTGCCAGTAATTTGGGTGGCGCGGAGGGTCAGCCCCAGCATTTT
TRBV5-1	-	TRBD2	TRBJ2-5	CASSQSGEETQYF	TGCGCCAGCAGCCAGAGCGGGGAAGAGACCCAGTACTTC
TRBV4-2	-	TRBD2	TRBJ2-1	CASSQAGTSGSYSEQFF	TGTGCCAGCAGCCAAGCTGGGACTAGCGGCTCCTACAGTGAGCAGTTCTTC
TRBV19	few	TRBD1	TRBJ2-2	CASQKDRALTGELFF	TGTGCCAGTCAAAAGGACAGGGCACTCACCGGGGAGCTGTTTTTT
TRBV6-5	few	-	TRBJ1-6	CASSYGSRNSPLHF	TGTGCCAGCAGTTACGGGTCGCGGAATTCACCCCTCCACTTT
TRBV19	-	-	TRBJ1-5	CASSIAGGPQHF	TGTGCCAGTAGTATAGCCGGGGGCCCCCAGCATTTT
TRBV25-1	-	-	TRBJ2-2	CASSAAGWWTGELFF	TGTGCCAGCAGTGCGGCAGGGTGGTGGACCGGGGAGCTGTTTTTT
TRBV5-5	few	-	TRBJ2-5	CASSLYGGLEETQYF	TGTGCCAGCAGCTTGTACGGGGGGCTAGAAGAGACCCAGTACTTC
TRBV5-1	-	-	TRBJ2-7	CASSSTGSYEQYF	TGCGCCAGCAGCTCCACAGGGTCCTACGAGCAGTACTTC
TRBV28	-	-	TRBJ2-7	CASRLIGRSYEQYF	TGTGCCAGCAGACTCATAGGTCGGTCCTACGAGCAGTACTTC
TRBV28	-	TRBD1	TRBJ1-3	CASTLGTGAGNTIYF	TGTGCCAGCACCCTTGGGACAGGGGCTGGAAACACCATATATTTT
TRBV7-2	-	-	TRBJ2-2	CASSLDSLTGELFF	TGTGCCAGCAGCTTGGATTCTCTCACCGGGGAGCTGTTTTTT
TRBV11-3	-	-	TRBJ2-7	CASSLDAGTTEQYF	TGTGCCAGCAGCTTAGATGCAGGGACGACCGAGCAGTACTTC
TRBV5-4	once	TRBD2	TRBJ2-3	CASSFRLAGDTQYF	TGTGCCAGCAGCTTTAGACTAGCGGGAGATACGCAGTATTTT
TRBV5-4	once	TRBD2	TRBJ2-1	CASSLNSGGVYNEQFF	TGTGCCAGCAGCTTAAATAGCGGGGGGGTCTACAATGAGCAGTTCTTC
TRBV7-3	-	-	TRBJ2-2	CASSPQRTAIPGELFF	TGTGCCAGCAGCCCCCAGAGGACGGCAATACCCGGGGAGCTGTTTTTT
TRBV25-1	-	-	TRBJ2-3	CASSGDWPISTDTQYF	TGTGCCAGCAGTGGGGACTGGCCTATTAGCACAGATACGCAGTATTTT
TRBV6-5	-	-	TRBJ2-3	CASSRGVGDTQYF	TGTGCCAGCAGCCGCGGGGTGGGGGATACGCAGTATTTT
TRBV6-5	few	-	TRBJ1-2	CASKNSAYGYTF	TGTGCCAGCAAGAACAGTGCCTATGGCTACACCTTC
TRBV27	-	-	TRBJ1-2	CASSLSGRGIYGYTF	TGTGCCAGCAGTTTATCGGGGAGGGGAATCTATGGCTACACCTTC
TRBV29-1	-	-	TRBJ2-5	CSVYDPGGETQYF	TGCAGCGTATACGACCCCGGGGGAGAGACCCAGTACTTC
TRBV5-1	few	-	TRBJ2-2	CASSLDKVLNTGELFF	TGCGCCAGCAGCTTAGATAAGGTCCTGAACACCGGGGAGCTGTTTTTT
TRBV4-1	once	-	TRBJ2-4	CASSGYGALNIQYF	TGCGCCAGCAGCGGGTACGGAGCTTTAAACATTCAGTACTTC
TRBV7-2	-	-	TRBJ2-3	CASSLGRGMDTQYF	TGTGCCAGCAGCTTAGGGAGGGGCATGGATACGCAGTATTTT
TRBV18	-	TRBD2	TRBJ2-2	CASSQWGLAGNTGELFF	TGTGCCAGCTCACAATGGGGACTAGCGGGAAACACCGGGGAGCTGTTTTTT
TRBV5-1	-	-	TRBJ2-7	CASSPVAFSYEQYF	TGCGCCAGCAGCCCCGTAGCGTTCTCCTACGAGCAGTACTTC
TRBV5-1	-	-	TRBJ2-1	CASSGGTSFNEQFF	TGCGCCAGCAGCGGTGGGACCAGCTTCAATGAGCAGTTCTTC
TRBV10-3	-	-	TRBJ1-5	CAISDQDRSNQPQHF	TGTGCCATCAGTGACCAAGACAGGAGCAATCAGCCCCAGCATTTT
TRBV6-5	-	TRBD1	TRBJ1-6	CASSYGTGQGSPLHF	TGTGCCAGCAGTTACGGGACAGGACAAGGTTCACCCCTCCACTTT
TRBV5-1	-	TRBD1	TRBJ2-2	CASSLGRGGSGELFF	TGCGCCAGCAGCTTGGGTAGAGGGGGCTCCGGGGAGCTGTTTTTT
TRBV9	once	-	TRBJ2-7	CASSVVGGGGEQYF	TGTGCCAGCAGCGTAGTAGGGGGAGGTGGCGAGCAGTACTTC
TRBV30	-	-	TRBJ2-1	CAWDREVNEQFF	TGTGCCTGGGACAGGGAGGTGAATGAGCAGTTCTTC
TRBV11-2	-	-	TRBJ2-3	CASSLQLAGTDTQYF	TGTGCCAGCAGCCTCCAACTAGCAGGCACAGATACGCAGTATTTT
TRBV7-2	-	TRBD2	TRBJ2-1	CASTSGTSGSQFF	TGTGCCAGCACCTCTGGAACTAGCGGGAGTCAGTTCTTC
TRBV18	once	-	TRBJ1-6	CASSPLDRSQNSPLHF	TGTGCCAGCTCACCGCTAGACAGGTCCCAAAATTCACCCCTCCACTTT
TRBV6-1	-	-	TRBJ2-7	CASSEKSATPSYEQYF	TGTGCCAGCAGTGAAAAGTCAGCCACACCCTCCTACGAGCAGTACTTC
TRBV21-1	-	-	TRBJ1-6	CASSKVGRRWNNSPLHF	TGTGCCAGCAGCAAAGTCGGCAGGCGGTGGAATAATTCACCCCTCCACTTT
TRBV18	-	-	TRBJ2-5	CASSRDLRETQYF	TGTGCCAGCTCACGGGACCTGCGGGAGACCCAGTACTTC
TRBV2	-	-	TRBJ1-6	CASSFQTENSPLHF	TGTGCCAGCAGCTTCCAGACAGAGAATTCACCCCTCCACTTT
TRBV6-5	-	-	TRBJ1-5	CASGLDRYSNQPQHF	TGTGCCAGCGGGCTGGATCGTTATAGCAATCAGCCCCAGCATTTT
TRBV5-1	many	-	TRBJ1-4	CASSLSQGKEKLFF	TGCGCCAGCAGCTTGAGCCAAGGGAAGGAAAAACTGTTTTTT
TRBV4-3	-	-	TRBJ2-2	CASSQSGGTGELFF	TGCGCCAGCAGCCAATCAGGGGGGACCGGGGAGCTGTTTTTT
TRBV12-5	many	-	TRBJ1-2	CASGLLEGYTF	TGTGCTAGTGGTTTGCTCGAGGGCTACACCTTC
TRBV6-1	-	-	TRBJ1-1	CASSNELNTEAFF	TGTGCCAGCAGCAACGAATTGAACACTGAAGCTTTCTTT
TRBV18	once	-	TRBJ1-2	CASSPPGQNYGYTF	TGTGCCAGCTCACCACCGGGACAAAACTATGGCTACACCTTC
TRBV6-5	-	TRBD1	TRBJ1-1	CASSYSRQGNTEAFF	TGTGCCAGCAGTTACTCCCGACAGGGGAACACTGAAGCTTTCTTT
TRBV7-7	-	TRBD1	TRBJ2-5	CASSRETGIGTQYF	TGTGCTAGCAGCAGAGAGACAGGGATAGGGACCCAGTACTTC
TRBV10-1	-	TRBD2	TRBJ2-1	CASSRGTSGGADDEQFF	TGCGCCAGCTCCCGAGGGACTAGCGGGGGGGCCGACGATGAGCAGTTCTTC
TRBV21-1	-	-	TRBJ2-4	CASSKAGAGNIQYF	TGTGCCAGCAGCAAAGCGGGGGCGGGAAACATTCAGTACTTC